The clone carrying this TCR beta chain was detected only once. What it recognizes is unknown. PCR involved 60 Vbeta and 13 Jbeta primers. Method: immunoSEQ multiplex PCR; TCRdb's copy keeps in-frame clones and lacks some. The table shows about 150,000 clones, with 60% to 80% occurring only once. The data derive from a study of cytomegalovirus exposure and HLA in healthy donors. The study's findings and limits: Links to common viral pathogens appeared, in a later analysis, for several of the most significant clusters. Researchers reportedly found TCR beta sequences accurately predicted most subjects' HLA-A and HLA-B alleles. A classifier reportedly called cytomegalovirus status with high sensitivity and specificity.

The sample comprised PBMCs. This receptor was identified in a woman aged 30 to 39 in good health and CMV-seronegative.

The CDR3 DNA reads as TGTGCCAGCAGTGAGACGGGGTCCTATGGCTACACCTTC. This translates into CASSETGSYGYTF. The chain carries TRBV2 and TRBJ1-2, with no clear D. Trimming took off 3 bases at V and 4 bases at J, with 9 bases between the two ends. CDR1 and CDR2 from the germline V gene are SNHLY and FYNNEI. The CDR3 has 13 residues. Supplemented by reference TRBV2 and TRBJ1-2, the full variable domain reads EPEVTQTPSHQVTQMGQEVILRCVPISNHLYFYWYRQILGQKVEFLVSFYNNEISEKSEIFDDQFSVERPDGSNFTLKIRSTKLEDSAMYFCASSETGSYGYTFGSGTRLTVV.